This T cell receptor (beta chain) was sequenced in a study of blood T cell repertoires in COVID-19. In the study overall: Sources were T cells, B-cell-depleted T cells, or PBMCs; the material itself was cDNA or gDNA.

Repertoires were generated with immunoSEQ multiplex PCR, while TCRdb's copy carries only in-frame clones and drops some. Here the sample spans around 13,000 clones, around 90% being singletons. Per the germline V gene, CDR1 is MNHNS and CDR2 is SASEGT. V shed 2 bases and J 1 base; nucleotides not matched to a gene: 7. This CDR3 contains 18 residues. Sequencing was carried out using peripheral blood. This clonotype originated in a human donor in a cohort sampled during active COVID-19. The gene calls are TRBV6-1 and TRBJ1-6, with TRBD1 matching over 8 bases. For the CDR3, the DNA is TGTGCCAGCAGTGAAATTTGGCAGGGGGCTTCCTATAATTCACCCCTCCACTTT. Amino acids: CASSEIWQGASYNSPLHF.